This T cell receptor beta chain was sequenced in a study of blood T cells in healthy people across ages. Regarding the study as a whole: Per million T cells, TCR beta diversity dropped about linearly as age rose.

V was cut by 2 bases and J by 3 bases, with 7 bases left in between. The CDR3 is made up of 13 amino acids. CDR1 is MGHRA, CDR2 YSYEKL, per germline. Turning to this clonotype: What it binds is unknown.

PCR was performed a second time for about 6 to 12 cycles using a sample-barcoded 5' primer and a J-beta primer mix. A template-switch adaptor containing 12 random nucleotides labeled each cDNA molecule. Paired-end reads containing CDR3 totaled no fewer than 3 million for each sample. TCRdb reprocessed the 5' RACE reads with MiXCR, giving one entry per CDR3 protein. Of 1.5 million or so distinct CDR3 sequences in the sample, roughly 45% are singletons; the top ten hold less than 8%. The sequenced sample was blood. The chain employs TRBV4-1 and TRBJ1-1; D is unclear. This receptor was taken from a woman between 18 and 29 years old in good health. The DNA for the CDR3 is TGCGCCAGCAGCCAACCATCGGACACTGAAGCTTTCTTT. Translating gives CASSQPSDTEAFF.